This TCR beta chain was found in a study of T cells in localized non-small cell lung cancer. General study results and limits: Tumor samples were not multi-region, leaving intratumor heterogeneity unexcluded.

This clone was observed a handful of times. Antigen unknown. There are 13 residues in the CDR3. Trimming pared 5 bases from V and 3 bases from J, leaving 11 bases between. The V gene's germline CDR1 is SGHTA and CDR2 FQGNSA. The protocol was immunoSEQ multiplex PCR, while the TCRdb copy is restricted to in-frame clones and leaves out a portion. This table has 25,000 to 30,000 clones, about 87% appearing once. The chain employs TRBV7-2 and TRBJ2-7, with D hard to call. The starting material was peripheral blood, obtained before any cancer treatment. This sequence originates from a woman aged 18 to 50 with stage I lung adenocarcinoma. The CDR3 loop reads CASSLGAGYEQYF. CDR3 coding DNA: TGTGCCAGCAGCCTTGGCGCCGGCTACGAGCAGTACTTC.